A selection of T cell receptor beta chains follows, all from one sample in a study of blood T cell repertoires in COVID-19. Sequencing was performed with immunoSEQ multiplex PCR; in TCRdb, only in-frame clones are kept and a portion is missing. The profile shows fewer than 350,000 clones, around 89% of them singletons. Sequences were obtained from peripheral blood. These receptors came from a man between 35 and 55 years old with acute or convalescent COVID-19. CDR3s include the opening cysteine and the closing phenylalanine or tryptophan. A D gene is named only where the DNA matches it firmly. Part of the rows lack a size; the others show once, few, many or a class for expanded clones.

v_gene: TRBV3-1/TRBV3-2; abundance: NA; j_gene: TRBJ1-1; d_gene: NA; CDR3aa: CASSQLQGRTEAFF; CDR3nt: TGTGCCAGCAGCCAATTACAGGGCCGAACTGAAGCTTTCTTT
v_gene: TRBV19; abundance: NA; j_gene: TRBJ1-5; d_gene: NA; CDR3aa: CASSLSMVRVNQPQHF; CDR3nt: TGTGCCAGTAGTCTTTCGATGGTCAGGGTCAATCAGCCCCAGCATTTT
v_gene: TRBV9; abundance: NA; j_gene: TRBJ1-1; d_gene: NA; CDR3aa: CASSVAAGNTEAFF; CDR3nt: TGTGCCAGCAGCGTAGCTGCAGGGAACACTGAAGCTTTCTTT
v_gene: TRBV11-3; abundance: NA; j_gene: TRBJ2-3; d_gene: TRBD1; CDR3aa: CASSSGQGKTDTQYF; CDR3nt: TGTGCCAGCAGCTCCGGACAGGGGAAGACAGATACGCAGTATTTT
v_gene: TRBV13; abundance: NA; j_gene: TRBJ1-1; d_gene: TRBD1; CDR3aa: CASSSRAGGRTEAFF; CDR3nt: TGTGCCAGCAGCTCGAGGGCAGGGGGGCGCACTGAAGCTTTCTTT
v_gene: TRBV27; abundance: NA; j_gene: TRBJ2-2; d_gene: NA; CDR3aa: CASSIWTPGELFF; CDR3nt: TGTGCCAGCAGTATCTGGACTCCCGGGGAGCTGTTTTTT
v_gene: TRBV6-5; abundance: NA; j_gene: TRBJ1-6; d_gene: NA; CDR3aa: CASSVLDGDNSPLHF; CDR3nt: TGTGCCAGCAGCGTCCTGGACGGGGATAATTCACCCCTCCACTTT
v_gene: TRBV6-1; abundance: NA; j_gene: TRBJ2-1; d_gene: NA; CDR3aa: CASSEGLEQFF; CDR3nt: TGTGCCAGCAGTGAAGGACTAGAGCAGTTCTTC
v_gene: TRBV7-2; abundance: NA; j_gene: TRBJ2-7; d_gene: TRBD1; CDR3aa: CASSRDRSYEQYF; CDR3nt: TGTGCCAGCAGCCGGGACAGGTCCTACGAGCAGTACTTC
v_gene: TRBV7-2; abundance: NA; j_gene: TRBJ2-7; d_gene: TRBD2; CDR3aa: CASSLSGGTTYEQYF; CDR3nt: TGTGCCAGCAGCTTAAGCGGGGGGACCACCTACGAGCAGTACTTC
v_gene: TRBV12-3/TRBV12-4; abundance: NA; j_gene: TRBJ1-4; d_gene: NA; CDR3aa: CASSLGGNEKLFF; CDR3nt: TGTGCCAGCAGTTTAGGAGGGAATGAAAAACTGTTTTTT
v_gene: TRBV2; abundance: NA; j_gene: TRBJ1-2; d_gene: TRBD1; CDR3aa: CASSGIVDRGIGYTF; CDR3nt: TGTGCCAGCAGTGGAATCGTCGACAGGGGAATTGGCTACACCTTC
v_gene: TRBV2; abundance: once; j_gene: TRBJ1-4; d_gene: TRBD1; CDR3aa: CASSLRDRGLLNEKLFF; CDR3nt: TGTGCCAGCAGTCTCCGGGACAGGGGGCTACTTAATGAAAAACTGTTTTTT
v_gene: TRBV6-5; abundance: NA; j_gene: TRBJ1-1; d_gene: NA; CDR3aa: CASVAGTGGSTEAFF; CDR3nt: TGTGCCAGCGTCGCTGGGACGGGGGGATCCACTGAAGCTTTCTTT
v_gene: TRBV18; abundance: NA; j_gene: TRBJ1-4; d_gene: TRBD1; CDR3aa: CASSPQGAANEKLFF; CDR3nt: TGTGCCAGCTCACCACAGGGGGCGGCTAATGAAAAACTGTTTTTT
v_gene: TRBV5-1; abundance: NA; j_gene: TRBJ1-2; d_gene: NA; CDR3aa: CASSLDGGEYGYTF; CDR3nt: TGCGCCAGCAGCTTGGATGGGGGGGAGTATGGCTACACCTTC
v_gene: TRBV19; abundance: once; j_gene: TRBJ2-1; d_gene: NA; CDR3aa: CASSPYAGRSSYNEQFF; CDR3nt: TGTGCCAGTAGTCCGTACGCGGGACGCAGCTCCTACAATGAGCAGTTCTTC
v_gene: TRBV5-5; abundance: NA; j_gene: TRBJ1-3; d_gene: TRBD1; CDR3aa: CASSLWTGRSGNTIYF; CDR3nt: TGTGCCAGCAGCTTGTGGACAGGGCGCTCTGGAAACACCATATATTTT
v_gene: TRBV24-1; abundance: few; j_gene: TRBJ1-2; d_gene: TRBD1; CDR3aa: CATGPTGVNTGYTF; CDR3nt: TGTGCCACCGGGCCAACAGGGGTAAATACTGGCTACACCTTC
v_gene: TRBV6-1; abundance: NA; j_gene: TRBJ1-1; d_gene: TRBD1; CDR3aa: CASSDVGGYTEAFF; CDR3nt: TGTGCCAGCAGTGATGTAGGGGGCTACACTGAAGCTTTCTTT
v_gene: TRBV10-1; abundance: NA; j_gene: TRBJ2-1; d_gene: NA; CDR3aa: CASSAGQTGRYNEQFF; CDR3nt: TGCGCCAGCAGTGCTGGACAGACAGGCCGGTACAATGAGCAGTTCTTC
v_gene: TRBV15; abundance: NA; j_gene: TRBJ1-1; d_gene: NA; CDR3aa: CATSPRVGGLNTEAFF; CDR3nt: TGTGCCACCAGCCCCCGGGTAGGAGGGTTGAACACTGAAGCTTTCTTT
v_gene: TRBV25-1; abundance: few; j_gene: TRBJ2-7; d_gene: NA; CDR3aa: CASSVGGVEQYF; CDR3nt: TGTGCCAGCAGCGTCGGAGGGGTCGAGCAGTACTTC